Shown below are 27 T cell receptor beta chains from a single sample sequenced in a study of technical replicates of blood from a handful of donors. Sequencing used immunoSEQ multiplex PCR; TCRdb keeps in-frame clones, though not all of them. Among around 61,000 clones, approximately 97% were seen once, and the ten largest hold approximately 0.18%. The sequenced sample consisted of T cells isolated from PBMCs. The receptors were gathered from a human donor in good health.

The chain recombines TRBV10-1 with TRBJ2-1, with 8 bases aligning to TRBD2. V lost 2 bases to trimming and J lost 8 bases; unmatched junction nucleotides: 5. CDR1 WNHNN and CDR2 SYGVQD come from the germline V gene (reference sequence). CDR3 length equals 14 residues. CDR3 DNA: TGCGCCAGCAGTGAGCGGGGGGGACCTTATGAGCAGTTCTTC. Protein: CASSERGGPYEQFF.

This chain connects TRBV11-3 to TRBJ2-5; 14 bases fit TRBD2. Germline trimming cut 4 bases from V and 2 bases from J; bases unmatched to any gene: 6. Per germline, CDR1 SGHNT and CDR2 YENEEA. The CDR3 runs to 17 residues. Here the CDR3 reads CASSSGTSGGPQETQYF. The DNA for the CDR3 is TGTGCCAGCAGCTCCGGGACTAGCGGGGGCCCTCAAGAGACCCAGTACTTC. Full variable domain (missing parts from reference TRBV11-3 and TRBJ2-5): EAGVVQSPRYKIIEKKQPVAFWCNPISGHNTLYWYLQNLGQGPELLIRYENEEAVDDSQLPKDRFSAERLKGVDSTLKIQPAELGDSAVYLCASSSGTSGGPQETQYFGPGTRLLVL.

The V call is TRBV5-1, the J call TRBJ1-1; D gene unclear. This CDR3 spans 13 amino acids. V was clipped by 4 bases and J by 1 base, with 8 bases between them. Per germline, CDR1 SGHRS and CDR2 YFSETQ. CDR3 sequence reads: CASSPQQNTEAFF. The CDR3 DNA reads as TGCGCCAGCAGCCCACAGCAGAACACTGAAGCTTTCTTT.

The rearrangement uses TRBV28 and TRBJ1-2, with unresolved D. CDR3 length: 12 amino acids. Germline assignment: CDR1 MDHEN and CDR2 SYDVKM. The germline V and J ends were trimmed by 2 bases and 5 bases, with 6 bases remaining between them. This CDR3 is CASSLGGYGYTF. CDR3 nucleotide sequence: TGTGCCAGCAGTTTAGGAGGGTATGGCTACACCTTC.

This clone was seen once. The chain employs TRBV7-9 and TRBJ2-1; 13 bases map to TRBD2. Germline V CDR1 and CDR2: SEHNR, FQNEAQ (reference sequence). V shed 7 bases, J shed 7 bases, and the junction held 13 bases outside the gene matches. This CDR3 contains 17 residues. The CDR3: CASNPLPTSGRGNEQFF. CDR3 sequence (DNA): TGTGCCAGCAACCCTCTCCCAACTAGCGGGAGGGGGAATGAGCAGTTCTTC.

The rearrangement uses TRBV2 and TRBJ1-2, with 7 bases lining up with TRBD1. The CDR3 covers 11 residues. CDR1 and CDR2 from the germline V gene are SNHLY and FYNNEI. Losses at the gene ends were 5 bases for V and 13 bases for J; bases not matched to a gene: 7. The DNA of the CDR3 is TGTGCCAGCAGTCTTGACAGGGATCGCACCTTC. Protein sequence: CASSLDRDRTF.

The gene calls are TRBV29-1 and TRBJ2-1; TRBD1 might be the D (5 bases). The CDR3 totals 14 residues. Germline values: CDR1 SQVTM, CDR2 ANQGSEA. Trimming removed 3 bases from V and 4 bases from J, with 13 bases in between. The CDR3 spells CSVETPKGYNEQFF. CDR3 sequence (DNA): TGCAGCGTTGAGACCCCTAAGGGGTACAATGAGCAGTTCTTC.

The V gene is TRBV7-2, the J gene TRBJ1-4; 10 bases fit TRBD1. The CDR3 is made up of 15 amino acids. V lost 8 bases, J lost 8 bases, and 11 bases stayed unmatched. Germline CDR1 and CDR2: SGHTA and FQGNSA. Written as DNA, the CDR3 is TGTGCCAGCGCGTCGGGGGACAGGGGAGGAGAAAAACTGTTTTTT. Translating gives CASASGDRGGEKLFF.

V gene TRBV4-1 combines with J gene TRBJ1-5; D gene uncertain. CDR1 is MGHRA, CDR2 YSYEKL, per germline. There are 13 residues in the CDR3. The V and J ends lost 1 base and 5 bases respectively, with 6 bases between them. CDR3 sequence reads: CASSQAGYQPQHF. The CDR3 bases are TGCGCCAGCAGCCAAGCGGGGTATCAGCCCCAGCATTTT.

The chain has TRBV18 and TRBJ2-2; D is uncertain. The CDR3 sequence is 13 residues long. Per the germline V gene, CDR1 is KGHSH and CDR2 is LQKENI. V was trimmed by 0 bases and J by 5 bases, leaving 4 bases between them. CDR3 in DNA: TGTGCCAGCTCACCACCAACAACCGGGGAGCTGTTTTTT. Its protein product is CASSPPTTGELFF. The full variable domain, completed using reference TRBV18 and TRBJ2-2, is NAGVMQNPRHLVRRRGQEARLRCSPMKGHSHVYWYRQLPEEGLKFMVYLQKENIIDESGMPKERFSAEFPKEGPSILRIQQVVRGDSAAYFCASSPPTTGELFFGEGSRLTVL.

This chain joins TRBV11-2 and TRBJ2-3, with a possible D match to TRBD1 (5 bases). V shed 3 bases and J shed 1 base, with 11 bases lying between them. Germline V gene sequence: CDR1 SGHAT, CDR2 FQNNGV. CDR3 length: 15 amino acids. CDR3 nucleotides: TGTGCCAGCAGCTTGGTAGGGGAAGGCACAGATACGCAGTATTTT. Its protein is CASSLVGEGTDTQYF.

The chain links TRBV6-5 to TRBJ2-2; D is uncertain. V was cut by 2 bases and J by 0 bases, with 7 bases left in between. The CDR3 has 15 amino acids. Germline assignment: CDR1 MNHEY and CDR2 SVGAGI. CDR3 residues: CASSYLFSNTGELFF. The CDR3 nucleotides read TGTGCCAGCAGTTACCTCTTTTCGAACACCGGGGAGCTGTTTTTT.

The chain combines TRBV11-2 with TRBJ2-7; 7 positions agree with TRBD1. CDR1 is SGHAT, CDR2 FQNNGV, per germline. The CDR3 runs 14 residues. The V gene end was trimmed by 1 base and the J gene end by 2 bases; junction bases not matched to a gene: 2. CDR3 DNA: TGTGCCAGCAGCTTAGTGGGACAGACCTACGAGCAGTACTTC. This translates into CASSLVGQTYEQYF. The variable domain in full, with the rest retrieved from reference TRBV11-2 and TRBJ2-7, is EAGVAQSPRYKIIEKRQSVAFWCNPISGHATLYWYQQILGQGPKLLIQFQNNGVVDDSQLPKDRFSAERLKGVDSTLKIQPAKLEDSAVYLCASSLVGQTYEQYFGPGTRLTVT.

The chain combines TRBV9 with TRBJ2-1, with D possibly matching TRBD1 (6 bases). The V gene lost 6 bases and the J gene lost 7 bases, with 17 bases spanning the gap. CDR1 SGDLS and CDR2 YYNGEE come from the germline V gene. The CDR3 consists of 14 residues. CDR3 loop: CASKRQEISNEQFF. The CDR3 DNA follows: TGTGCCAGCAAACGACAGGAAATTTCAAATGAGCAGTTCTTC.

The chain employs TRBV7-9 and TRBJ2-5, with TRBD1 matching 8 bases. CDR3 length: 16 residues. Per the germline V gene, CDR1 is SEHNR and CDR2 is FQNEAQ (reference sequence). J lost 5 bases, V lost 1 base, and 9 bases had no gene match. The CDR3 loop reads CASSLGLRTGWETQYF. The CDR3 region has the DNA TGTGCCAGCAGCTTAGGGTTGAGGACAGGGTGGGAGACCCAGTACTTC. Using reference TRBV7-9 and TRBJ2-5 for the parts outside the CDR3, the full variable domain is DTGVSQNPRHKITKRGQNVTFRCDPISEHNRLYWYRQTLGQGPEFLTYFQNEAQLEKSRLLSDRFSAERPKGSFSTLEIQRTEQGDSAMYLCASSLGLRTGWETQYFGPGTRLLVL.

The chain's CDR3 is CASSLWGPTSGSEETQYF. CDR3 sequence (DNA): TGCGCCAGCAGCTTATGGGGCCCGACTAGCGGGAGTGAGGAGACCCAGTACTTC. V usage is TRBV5-1 and J usage is TRBJ2-5, with 12 nucleotides matching TRBD2. Trimming cost V 2 bases and J 5 bases; bases outside gene matches: 13. The CDR3 runs 18 residues. Germline V lookup: CDR1 SGHRS, CDR2 YFSETQ.

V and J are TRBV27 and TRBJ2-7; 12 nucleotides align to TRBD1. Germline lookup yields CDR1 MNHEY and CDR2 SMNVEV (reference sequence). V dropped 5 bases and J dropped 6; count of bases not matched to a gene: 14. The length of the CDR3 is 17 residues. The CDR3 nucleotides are TGTGCCAGCAGTCCCCGGGCTCCGGGACAGGGGGCGTCCGAGCAGTACTTC. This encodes CASSPRAPGQGASEQYF.

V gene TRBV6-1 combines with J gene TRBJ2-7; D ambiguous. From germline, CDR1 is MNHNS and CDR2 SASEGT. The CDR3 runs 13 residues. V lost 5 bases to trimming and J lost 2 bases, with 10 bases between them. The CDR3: CASSRTATYEQYF. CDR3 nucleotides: TGTGCCAGCAGTCGAACTGCGACCTACGAGCAGTACTTC.

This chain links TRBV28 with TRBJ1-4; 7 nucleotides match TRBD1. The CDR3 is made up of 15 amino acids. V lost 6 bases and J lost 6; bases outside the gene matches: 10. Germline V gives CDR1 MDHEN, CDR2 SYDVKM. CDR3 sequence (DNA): TGTGCCAGCAGGCTAGACAGGGTCACTTATGAAAAACTGTTTTTT. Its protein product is CASRLDRVTYEKLFF. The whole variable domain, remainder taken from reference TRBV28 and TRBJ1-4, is DVKVTQSSRYLVKRTGEKVFLECVQDMDHENMFWYRQDPGLGLRLIYFSYDVKMKEKGDIPEGYSVSREKKERFSLILESASTNQTSMYLCASRLDRVTYEKLFFGSGTQLSVL.

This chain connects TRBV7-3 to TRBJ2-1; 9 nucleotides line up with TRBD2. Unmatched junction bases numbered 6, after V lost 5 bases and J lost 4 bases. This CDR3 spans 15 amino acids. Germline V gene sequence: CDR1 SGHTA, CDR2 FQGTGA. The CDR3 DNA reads TGTGCCAGCAGCCCGACTAGCGGAGATTACAATGAGCAGTTCTTC. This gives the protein CASSPTSGDYNEQFF.

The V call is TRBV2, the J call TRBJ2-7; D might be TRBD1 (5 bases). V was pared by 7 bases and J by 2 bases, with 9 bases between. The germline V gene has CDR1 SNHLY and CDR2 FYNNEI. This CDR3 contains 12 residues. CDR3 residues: CASTDSPYEQYF. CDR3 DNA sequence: TGTGCCAGCACTGACAGTCCCTACGAGCAGTACTTC.

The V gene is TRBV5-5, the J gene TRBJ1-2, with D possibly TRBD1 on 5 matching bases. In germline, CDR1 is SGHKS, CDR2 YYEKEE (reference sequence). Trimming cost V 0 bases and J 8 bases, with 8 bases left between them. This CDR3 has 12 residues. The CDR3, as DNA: TGTGCCAGCAGCTTGGATACAGGAGGCTACACCTTC. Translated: CASSLDTGGYTF.

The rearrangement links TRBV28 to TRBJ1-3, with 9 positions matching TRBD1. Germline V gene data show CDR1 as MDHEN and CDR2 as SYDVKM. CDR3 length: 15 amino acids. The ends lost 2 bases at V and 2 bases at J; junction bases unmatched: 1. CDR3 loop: CASSLGTGPGNTIYF. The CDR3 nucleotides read TGTGCCAGCAGTTTAGGGACAGGGCCTGGAAACACCATATATTTT.

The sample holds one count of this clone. CDR3 in amino acids: CASSSGRGTYEQYF. The CDR3 DNA follows: TGTGCCAGCAGTTCCGGCAGGGGAACCTACGAGCAGTACTTC. The V call is TRBV25-1, the J call TRBJ2-7; the D gene is possibly TRBD1 (6 bases). Trimming removed 5 bases from V and 2 bases from J, with 13 bases in between. The germline V gene encodes CDR1 MGHDK and CDR2 SYGVNS. The CDR3 totals 14 residues.

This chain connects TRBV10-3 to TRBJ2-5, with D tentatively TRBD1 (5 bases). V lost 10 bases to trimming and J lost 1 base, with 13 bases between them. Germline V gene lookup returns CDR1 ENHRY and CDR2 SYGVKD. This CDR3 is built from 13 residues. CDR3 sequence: CATLDSTQETQYF. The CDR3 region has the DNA TGTGCCACCCTTGACAGCACCCAAGAGACCCAGTACTTC.

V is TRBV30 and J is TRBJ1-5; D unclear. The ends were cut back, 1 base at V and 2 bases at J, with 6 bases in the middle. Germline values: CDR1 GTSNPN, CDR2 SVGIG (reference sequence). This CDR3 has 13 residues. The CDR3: CAWSGAGNQPQHF. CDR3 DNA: TGTGCCTGGAGTGGGGCAGGCAATCAGCCCCAGCATTTT.

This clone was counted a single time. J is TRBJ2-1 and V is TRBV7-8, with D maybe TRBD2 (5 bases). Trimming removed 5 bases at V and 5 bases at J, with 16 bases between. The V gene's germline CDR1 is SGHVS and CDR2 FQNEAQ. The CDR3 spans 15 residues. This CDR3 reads CASSPRARSNNEQFF. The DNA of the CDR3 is TGTGCCAGCAGCCCGAGGGCCAGAAGCAACAATGAGCAGTTCTTC.